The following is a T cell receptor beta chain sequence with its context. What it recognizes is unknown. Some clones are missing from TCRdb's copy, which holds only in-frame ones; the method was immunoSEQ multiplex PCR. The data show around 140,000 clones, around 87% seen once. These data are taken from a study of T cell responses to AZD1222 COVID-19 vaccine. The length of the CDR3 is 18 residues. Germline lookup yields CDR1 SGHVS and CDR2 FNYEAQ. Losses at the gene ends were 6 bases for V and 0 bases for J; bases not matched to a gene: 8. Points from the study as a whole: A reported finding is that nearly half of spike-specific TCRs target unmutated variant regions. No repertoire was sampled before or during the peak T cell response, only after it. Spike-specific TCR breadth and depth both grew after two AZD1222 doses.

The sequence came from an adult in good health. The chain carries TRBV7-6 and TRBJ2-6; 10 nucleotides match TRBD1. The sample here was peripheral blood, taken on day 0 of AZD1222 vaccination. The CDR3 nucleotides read TGTGCCAGCAGGGGGCGTGGACAGGGGGGCTCTGGGGCCAACGTCCTGACTTTC. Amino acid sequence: CASRGRGQGGSGANVLTF.